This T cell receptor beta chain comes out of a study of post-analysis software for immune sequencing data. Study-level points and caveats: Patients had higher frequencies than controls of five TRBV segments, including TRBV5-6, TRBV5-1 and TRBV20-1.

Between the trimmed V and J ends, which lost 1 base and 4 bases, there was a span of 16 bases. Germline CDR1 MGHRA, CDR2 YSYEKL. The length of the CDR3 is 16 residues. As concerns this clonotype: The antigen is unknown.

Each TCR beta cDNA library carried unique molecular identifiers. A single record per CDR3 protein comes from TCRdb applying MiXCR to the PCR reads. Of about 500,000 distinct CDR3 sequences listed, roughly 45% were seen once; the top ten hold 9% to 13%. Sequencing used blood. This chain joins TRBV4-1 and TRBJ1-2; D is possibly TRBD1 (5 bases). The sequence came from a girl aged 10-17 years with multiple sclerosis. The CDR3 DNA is TGCGCCAGCAGCCAAGCCCCCGCCTTAGGGGTCTATGGCTACACCTTC. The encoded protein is CASSQAPALGVYGYTF.